This entry describes one T cell receptor (delta chain). Its antigen remains unknown. The sample is drawn from a study of Vδ1+ human thymocytes. Notes on the study in general: Highly polyclonal TRG and TRD repertoires with Gaussian CDR3 length distributions appeared in thymus. Thymic delta-chain repertoires held roughly 20% Vdelta2 sequences and few Vdelta3, despite high sort purity.

Sequences come from RNA converted to cDNA by reverse transcription. Multiplex PCR used pooled V-gene forward primers and a constant-region reverse primer to amplify CDR3s. TCRdb re-analyzed the multiplex PCR reads via CATT. Here the sample spans under 80,000 delta-chain clones, around 30% being singletons. Thymocytes were sorted as CD3+ TCRVdelta1+ TCRVdelta2- after alphabeta T cell depletion. The CDR3 is 18 residues long. The germline gives CDR1 TSWWSYY, CDR2 QGS. Trimming took 1 base from V and 5 from J; bases not matched to a gene: 16. The chain couples TRDV1 to TRDJ1, with 7 bases aligning to TRDD2. This clonotype was obtained from a boy younger than two who had congenital heart surgery. The sequenced material came from Vdelta1+ gamma-delta thymocytes from the thymus. The subset here: FACS-sorted CD3+ TCRalphabeta- TCRVdelta1+ TCRVdelta2- thymocytes. The CDR3 nucleotides are TGTGCTCTTGGGGAACAAGGCCTTCCTGCGTCACTGGAAGATAAACTCATCTTT. This translates into CALGEQGLPASLEDKLIF.